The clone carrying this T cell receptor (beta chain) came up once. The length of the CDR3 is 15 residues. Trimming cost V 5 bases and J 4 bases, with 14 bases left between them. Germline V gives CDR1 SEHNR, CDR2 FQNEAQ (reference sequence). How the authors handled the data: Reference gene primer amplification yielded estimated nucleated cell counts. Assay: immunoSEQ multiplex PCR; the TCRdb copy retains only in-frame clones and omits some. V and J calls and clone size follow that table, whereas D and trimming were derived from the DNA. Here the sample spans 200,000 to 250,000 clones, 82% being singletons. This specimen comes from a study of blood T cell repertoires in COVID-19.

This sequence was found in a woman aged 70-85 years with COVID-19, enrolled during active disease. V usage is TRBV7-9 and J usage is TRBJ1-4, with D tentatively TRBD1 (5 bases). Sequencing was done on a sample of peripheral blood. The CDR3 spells CASSREVGGNEKLFF. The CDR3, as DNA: TGTGCCAGCAGCCGAGAGGTGGGGGGTAATGAAAAACTGTTTTTT.